These 14 T cell receptor beta chains were sequenced from one sample in a study of Ad26.COV2.S vaccination and SARS-CoV-2 variants. Generated by immunoSEQ multiplex PCR, the TCRdb table keeps only in-frame clones and is missing some. This table holds 250,000 to 300,000 clones, more than 75% found once. As for treatment: 15 to 20 received Ad26.COV2.S at low or high dose, single or two shots; 5 received placebo; per-sample allocation not given. Day 63 following the first vaccine or placebo injection was when the samples were taken. Material: peripheral blood, obtained in a trial of Ad26.COV2.S vaccine versus placebo. The receptors here all came from a person between 18 and 65 years old who received the Ad26.COV2.S COVID-19 vaccine or a placebo.

V gene TRBV4-1 combines with J gene TRBJ2-2; 12 bases map to TRBD2. The CDR3 runs 15 residues. Germline trimming cut 2 bases from V and 5 bases from J; bases unmatched to any gene: 0. Per germline, CDR1 MGHRA and CDR2 YSYEKL. Here the CDR3 DNA reads TGCGCCAGCAGCCAACTAGCGGGAGGGACCGGGGAGCTGTTTTTT. Translating it yields CASSQLAGGTGELFF.

The V gene is TRBV12-3 or TRBV12-4, the J gene TRBJ2-1; D might be TRBD1 (5 bases). The V end lost 7 bases, the J end lost 5 bases, and 12 bases lay between the germline ends. The CDR3 is 13 residues long. The CDR3 DNA follows: TGTGCCAGCACCCTACTGGGGCACAATGAGCAGTTCTTC. Amino acid sequence: CASTLLGHNEQFF.

This clone was seen only a few times. The J gene is TRBJ1-5, the V gene TRBV2, with D possibly matching TRBD1 (6 bases). Trimming removed 5 bases from V and 7 bases from J, with 21 bases in between. This CDR3 is 16 amino acids long. Germline V gene lookup returns CDR1 SNHLY and CDR2 FYNNEI. The CDR3 is CASSPSPVRGWQPQHF. The DNA for the CDR3 is TGTGCCAGCAGTCCATCTCCAGTCAGGGGATGGCAGCCCCAGCATTTT. Drawing the rest from reference TRBV2 and TRBJ1-5, the complete variable domain is EPEVTQTPSHQVTQMGQEVILRCVPISNHLYFYWYRQILGQKVEFLVSFYNNEISEKSEIFDDQFSVERPDGSNFTLKIRSTKLEDSAMYFCASSPSPVRGWQPQHFGDGTRLSIL.

The chain carries TRBV2 and TRBJ1-1; TRBD1 might be the D (6 bases). Germline values: CDR1 SNHLY, CDR2 FYNNEI. CDR3 length: 13 residues. Trimming pared 5 bases from V and 3 bases from J, leaving 10 bases between. The CDR3 spells CASSIQGYTEAFF. The CDR3, as DNA: TGTGCCAGCAGTATACAGGGTTACACTGAAGCTTTCTTT.

The rearrangement links TRBV4-2 to TRBJ2-7, with D perhaps TRBD1 (6 bases). The germline V gene encodes CDR1 LGHNA and CDR2 YNFKEQ. V was shortened by 0 bases and J by 7 bases, with 16 bases between the two germline ends. This CDR3 comprises 15 residues. CDR3 in amino acids: CASSQESRGDDEQYF. DNA of the CDR3: TGTGCCAGCAGCCAAGAGTCCAGGGGAGATGATGAGCAGTACTTC.

This chain joins TRBV24-1 and TRBJ2-1; a weak D match, TRBD2 (6 bases). Germline CDR1 and CDR2: KGHDR and SFDVKD. Trimming cost V 3 bases and J 5 bases, with 13 bases left between them. The CDR3 spans 15 residues. In nucleotides, the CDR3 is TGTGCCACCAGTGATGGGGGGACGTTGAACAATGAGCAGTTCTTC. The encoded protein is CATSDGGTLNNEQFF.

This chain links TRBV5-4 with TRBJ1-2, with 9 bases fitting TRBD1. The CDR3 covers 13 residues. Per the germline V gene, CDR1 is SGHNT and CDR2 is YYREEE (reference sequence). The ends lost 3 bases at V and 5 bases at J; junction bases unmatched: 2. Here the CDR3 DNA reads TGTGCCAGCAGCTGGGACAGGGAGTATGGCTACACCTTC. The encoded protein is CASSWDREYGYTF.

This chain uses TRBV18 with TRBJ1-1; 7 bases are shared with TRBD1. There are 14 residues in the CDR3. V was pared by 3 bases and J by 3 bases, with 4 bases of the junction left unmatched. Germline V gene sequence: CDR1 KGHSH, CDR2 LQKENI. CDR3 in amino acids: CASSPSGTDTEAFF. Here the CDR3 DNA reads TGTGCCAGCTCACCCTCCGGGACAGACACTGAAGCTTTCTTT.

In this sample, this clone turned up once. The chain has TRBV27 and TRBJ1-1, with 9 positions matching TRBD1. The CDR3 has 16 residues. The V segment lost 6 bases and the J segment 0 bases; nucleotides outside the gene matches: 8. The germline V gene encodes CDR1 MNHEY and CDR2 SMNVEV (reference sequence). CDR3 loop: CASRSGQGPLNTEAFF. CDR3 nucleotide sequence: TGTGCCAGCAGATCCGGACAGGGGCCATTGAACACTGAAGCTTTCTTT.

V usage is TRBV7-9 and J usage is TRBJ1-3, with 7 bases that match TRBD1. The CDR3 has 15 residues. Germline CDR1 is SEHNR and CDR2 is FQNEAQ (reference sequence). Trimming cost V 3 bases and J 1 base; bases outside gene matches: 3. CDR3 sequence: CASSFDRESGNTIYF. CDR3 DNA sequence: TGTGCCAGCAGCTTTGACAGGGAATCTGGAAACACCATATATTTT.

V is TRBV27 and J is TRBJ2-7, with D perhaps TRBD1 (6 bases). Per the germline V gene, CDR1 is MNHEY and CDR2 is SMNVEV (reference sequence). The CDR3 length is 15 residues. V was clipped by 2 bases and J by 1 base, with 12 bases between them. This CDR3 reads CASSLRGTKSYEQYF. The CDR3 DNA reads as TGTGCCAGCAGTTTAAGGGGGACAAAATCCTACGAGCAGTACTTC.

The chain joins TRBV7-2 to TRBJ1-1, with D perhaps matching TRBD1 (5 bases). This CDR3 region has 15 residues. Per germline, CDR1 SGHTA and CDR2 FQGNSA. V was clipped by 1 base and J by 3 bases, with 12 bases between them. The CDR3: CASSLVAGHYTEAFF. The CDR3 DNA reads TGTGCCAGCAGCTTAGTGGCAGGGCATTACACTGAAGCTTTCTTT. The full variable domain, its missing parts supplied by reference TRBV7-2 and TRBJ1-1, is GAGVSQSPSNKVTEKGKDVELRCDPISGHTALYWYRQSLGQGLEFLIYFQGNSAPDKSGLPSDRFSAERTGGSVSTLTIQRTQQEDSAVYLCASSLVAGHYTEAFFGQGTRLTVV.

This chain connects TRBV18 to TRBJ2-3; TRBD2 agrees at 15 bases. The CDR3 runs to 16 residues. Germline CDR1 is KGHSH and CDR2 is LQKENI. Trimming took 3 bases from V and 4 from J; bases not matched to a gene: 2. The CDR3 coding sequence is TGTGCCAGCTCACCGCGGACTAGCGGGGGGGCAGATACGCAGTATTTT. Translated: CASSPRTSGGADTQYF.

The chain combines TRBV11-2 with TRBJ2-3, with TRBD1 identical over 10 bases. V was pared by 3 bases and J by 0 bases, with 3 bases of the junction left unmatched. Germline V gene lookup returns CDR1 SGHAT and CDR2 FQNNGV. The CDR3 totals 16 residues. The CDR3 nucleotides read TGTGCCAGCAGCTTGGGACAGGGGCGAAGCACAGATACGCAGTATTTT. The encoded protein is CASSLGQGRSTDTQYF.